This T cell receptor beta chain was retrieved from a study of control samples from healthy donors and cancer patients. The CDR3 extends over 18 amino acids. CDR1 and CDR2 (germline): KGHSH, LQKENI. Germline trimming cut 1 base from V and 5 bases from J; bases unmatched to any gene: 16. Measured with immunoSEQ multiplex PCR; TCRdb has only the in-frame clones, and not every one. The data show 150,000 or so clones, 93% seen once. J is TRBJ1-1 and V is TRBV18; 7 nucleotides agree with TRBD1. This sequence was found in a woman aged 55-70 years in good health. Sequencing used blood. CDR3 region: CASSPQGQDVLLRTEAFF. For the CDR3, the DNA is TGTGCCAGCTCACCACAAGGACAGGACGTTTTGTTGAGGACTGAAGCTTTCTTT.